The 21 T cell receptor beta chains below come from one sample, sequenced in a study of metastatic and nonmetastatic thyroid tumors (dated by TCRdb to between 2020 and 2021). The library was generated by PCR. Sequencer: Illumina HiSeq 4000. TCRdb reanalyzed the raw reads on its own, using fastp at Q25 for trimming and MiXCR for clone calling, and kept in-frame beta chains. This sample has some 20,000 clones in its table, and more than 20% of those were observed once. The top ten clonotypes cover over 70% of the sample. Before undergoing thyroid surgery, none of the patients had been given any kind of treatment. The sample consisted of blood. The receptors come from a male donor with papillary thyroid cancer or a benign thyroid nodule (not recorded which). Some clones in this sample may be carry-over from other donors' samples.

Notes on this clone: A much larger clonotype is one base distant, so this may be a read error. The chain carries TRBV7-3 and TRBJ2-3; D not certain. This CDR3 comprises 13 residues. The V gene lost 8 bases and the J gene lost 2 bases, with 11 bases spanning the gap. Germline loops: CDR1 SGHTA, CDR2 FQGTGA. The CDR3 spells CASLKVPTDTQYF. CDR3 bases: TGTGCCAGCCTAAAGGTCCCCACAGATACGCAGTATTTT.

This clone has a count of ten or more. The chain is built from TRBV27 and TRBJ2-7; D not certain. V was clipped by 5 bases and J by 0 bases, with 11 bases between them. The CDR3 extends over 14 amino acids. Germline V CDR1 and CDR2: MNHEY, SMNVEV (reference sequence). The CDR3 sequence is CASSLVVSSYEQYF. CDR3 nucleotides: TGTGCCAGCAGTCTGGTAGTTAGCTCCTACGAGCAGTACTTC.

This chain joins TRBV7-8 and TRBJ1-2; 7 bases line up with TRBD1. The CDR3 runs to 14 residues. Germline CDR1 reads SGHVS; CDR2 reads FQNEAQ. With 5 bases clipped from V and 4 bases from J, the junction kept 7 bases outside the gene matches. The CDR3 spells CASSLRQGGYGYTF. As DNA, the CDR3 is TGTGCCAGCAGCCTACGACAGGGAGGCTATGGCTACACCTTC.

This clone came up many times. J is TRBJ2-3 and V is TRBV25-1; 10 nucleotides align to TRBD2. CDR3 length: 19 residues. From germline, CDR1 is MGHDK and CDR2 SYGVNS. V lost 8 bases, J lost 2 bases, and 19 bases stayed unmatched. In DNA form, the CDR3 reads TGTGCCAGCGGGGGACAAGCGAGCCAAGGGACTAGCGTCACAGATACGCAGTATTTT. Its protein product is CASGGQASQGTSVTDTQYF.

This clone has more than one count but fewer than ten. It may be a read error: a sequence one base away is much more abundant. The chain recombines TRBV5-4 with TRBJ1-3; D uncertain. Germline values: CDR1 SGHNT, CDR2 YYREEE (reference sequence). CDR3 length: 13 residues. This CDR3 reads CASSSAGGNIIYF. The CDR3 DNA sequence: TGTGCCAGCAGCTCCGCTGGTGGAAACATCATATATTTT.

At least ten counts were recorded for this clone. This sequence joins TRBV7-3 and TRBJ2-7; the D gene could be TRBD1 or TRBD2 (5 bases each). Germline V CDR1 and CDR2: SGHTA, FQGTGA. The CDR3 spans 14 residues. Between the trimmed V and J ends, which lost 2 bases and 5 bases, there was a span of 13 bases. CDR3 loop: CASSLGGASDEQYF. In nucleotides, the CDR3 is TGTGCCAGCAGCTTAGGGGGAGCTAGTGACGAGCAGTACTTC.

The rearrangement uses TRBV20-1 and TRBJ1-2, with D uncertain. The germline CDR1 and CDR2 sequences are DFQATT and SNEGSKA (reference sequence). The CDR3 length is 14 residues. V dropped 4 bases and J dropped 3 bases, with 15 bases sitting between them. The DNA for the CDR3 is TGCAGTGCTAAACGACTGGAATCCCACTATGGCTACACCTTC. Residues: CSAKRLESHYGYTF.

This clone was counted many times. A much larger clone sits a single nucleotide away, making a read error possible. The same CDR3 also results from other DNA sequences found in this sample. In DNA, the CDR3 is TGTGCCAGCAGCCCCTGGTGGGAAGAGACCCAGTACTTC. This translates into CASSPWWEETQYF. V and J are TRBV25-1 and TRBJ2-5; D remains ambiguous. V lost 6 bases to trimming and J lost 3 bases, with 11 bases between them. The CDR3 is 13 residues long. Germline V lookup: CDR1 MGHDK, CDR2 SYGVNS.

In this sample, this clone turned up many times. Germline is not matched at one junction end, which may reflect a read error. This rearrangement joins TRBV9 to TRBJ2-2; D is ambiguous. The CDR3 length is 13 residues. The V gene's germline CDR1 is SGDLS and CDR2 YYNGEE. In DNA form, the CDR3 reads TGTGCCAGCAGCTCCATAAACAACGGGGAGCTGTTTTTT. It specifies CASSSINNGELFF.

The sample holds a few counts of this clone. A much bigger clone sits one base away, suggesting this may be a read error. The rearrangement joins TRBV12-3 or TRBV12-4 to TRBJ2-7; D is ambiguous. The CDR3 spans 14 residues. The CDR3 DNA follows: TGTGACAGCAGCCTCCTCGAAAGCCCCTACGAGCAGTACTTC. Amino acids: CDSSLLESPYEQYF.

With regard to this clone: Since a much larger clone is just one base distant, this may be a read error. The same CDR3 arises from other DNA sequences in this sample as well. J is TRBJ2-5 and V is TRBV6-1; perhaps D is TRBD1 or TRBD2 (6 bases each). Germline values: CDR1 MNHNS, CDR2 SASEGT. Trimming shortened V by 3 bases and J by 5 bases, and 19 bases separated the two germline ends. The CDR3 runs to 16 residues. As DNA, the CDR3 is TGTGCCAGCAGTGATAATTGGGGGGCTCGGGTGGAGACCCAGTACTTC. Translated, it gives CASSDNWGARVETQYF.

This clone was detected many times. The J gene is TRBJ2-3, the V gene TRBV6-1; possible D gene TRBD1, 5 bases. Germline V gene lookup returns CDR1 MNHNS and CDR2 SASEGT. The V end was cut by 10 bases, the J end by 8 bases, with 16 bases between. The CDR3 has 12 residues. CDR3 DNA: TGTGCCACCGACGTAGCCAGGGCTACGCAGTATTTT. Amino acids: CATDVARATQYF.

This chain joins TRBV6-1 and TRBJ1-3, with a tentative D call TRBD1 (5 bases). Germline-derived CDR1 and CDR2 are MNHNS and SASEGT. The CDR3 runs to 14 residues. Trimming pared 3 bases from V and 1 base from J, leaving 7 bases between. The CDR3 here is CASSEGRSGNTIYF. The CDR3 DNA reads TGTGCCAGCAGTGAGGGGCGTTCTGGAAACACCATATATTTT.

Here the CDR3 DNA reads TGTGCCAGCAGTTCACTCGGGACGCAAGATTCACCCCTCCACTTT. This translates into CASSSLGTQDSPLHF. V is TRBV6-5 and J is TRBJ1-6; a weak D match, TRBD1 (5 bases). Trimming pared 4 bases from V and 8 bases from J, leaving 15 bases between. Germline loops: CDR1 MNHEY, CDR2 SVGAGI. CDR3 length: 15 amino acids.

This clone was counted ten times or more. The chain uses TRBV5-1 and TRBJ1-2; D possibly corresponds to TRBD1 (6 bases). This CDR3 has 14 residues. Deletions cut 4 bases from V and 10 bases from J, with 20 bases between. Germline CDR1 reads SGHRS; CDR2 reads YFSETQ. Here the CDR3 DNA reads TGCGCCAGCAGCCCGGGGGACACCGGAACGTACTACACCTTC. Protein: CASSPGDTGTYYTF.

The chain is built from TRBV11-2 and TRBJ2-5, with D perhaps being TRBD1 or TRBD2 (5 bases each). Germline V gene sequence: CDR1 SGHAT, CDR2 FQNNGV. The CDR3 is 14 residues long. V lost 1 base, J lost 10 bases, and 16 bases lay in between. The CDR3 loop reads CASSLASGLGDQYF. CDR3 DNA sequence: TGTGCCAGCAGCTTAGCGTCCGGGCTGGGGGACCAGTACTTC.

This clone was found a few times. The chain joins TRBV28 to TRBJ1-5; perhaps TRBD1 as D (6 bases). Trimming left V 6 bases short and J 4 bases short, with 13 bases between. Germline CDR1 is MDHEN and CDR2 is SYDVKM. There are 14 residues in the CDR3. The CDR3 DNA reads as TGTGCCAGCAGCCGGGGAGGGGGAAATCAGCCCCAGCATTTT. Protein product: CASSRGGGNQPQHF.

This clone was counted ten times or more. This sequence joins TRBV20-1 and TRBJ2-7; possible D gene TRBD2, 6 bases. The V and J ends lost 0 bases and 6 bases respectively, with 15 bases between them. Germline V lookup: CDR1 DFQATT, CDR2 SNEGSKA (reference sequence). CDR3 length equals 14 residues. CDR3 DNA: TGCAGTGCTAGAGATTTGGGGGAGGAACGCGAGCAGTACTTC. This translates into CSARDLGEEREQYF.

The CDR3 loop is CASSLARNTEAFF. Here the CDR3 DNA reads TGTGCCAGCAGCTTAGCACGGAACACTGAAGCTTTCTTT. V is TRBV7-2 and J is TRBJ1-1; D is unresolved. The V and J ends lost 0 bases and 1 base respectively, with 3 bases between them. The CDR3 is 13 amino acids. Looked up from germline, CDR1 is SGHTA and CDR2 is FQGNSA.

This clone was counted between two and nine times. J is TRBJ2-1 and V is TRBV12-3 or TRBV12-4, with 8 nucleotides matching TRBD2. V trimming: 10 bases; J trimming: 4 bases; junction bases outside the gene matches: 18. CDR3 length equals 17 residues. Here the CDR3 DNA reads TGTGCCAACACCCTACCTCGGACTAGCAAAAGTTACAATGAGCAGTTCTTC. Translated, it gives CANTLPRTSKSYNEQFF.

V gene TRBV12-3 or TRBV12-4 combines with J gene TRBJ2-7, with 8 bases lining up with TRBD2. The CDR3 spans 14 residues. The ends lost 3 bases at V and 0 bases at J; junction bases unmatched: 1. The CDR3 nucleotides read TGTGCCAGCAGTTTCGGGACTAGCTCCTACGAGCAGTACTTC. Its translation: CASSFGTSSYEQYF.